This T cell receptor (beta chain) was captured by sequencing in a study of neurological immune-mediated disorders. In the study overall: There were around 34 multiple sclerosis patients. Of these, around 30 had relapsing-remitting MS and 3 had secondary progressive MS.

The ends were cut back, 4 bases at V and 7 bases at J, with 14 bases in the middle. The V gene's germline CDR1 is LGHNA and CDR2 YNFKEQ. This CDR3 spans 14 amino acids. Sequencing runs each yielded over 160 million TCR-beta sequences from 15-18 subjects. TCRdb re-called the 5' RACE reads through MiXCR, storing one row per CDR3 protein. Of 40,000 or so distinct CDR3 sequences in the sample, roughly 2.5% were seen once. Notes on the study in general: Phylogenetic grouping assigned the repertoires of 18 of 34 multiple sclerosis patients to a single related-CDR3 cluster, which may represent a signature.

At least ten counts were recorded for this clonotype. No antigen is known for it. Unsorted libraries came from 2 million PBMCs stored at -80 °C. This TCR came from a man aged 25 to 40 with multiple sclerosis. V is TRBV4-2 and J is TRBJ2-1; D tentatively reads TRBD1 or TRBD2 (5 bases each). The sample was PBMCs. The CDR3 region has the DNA TGTGCCAGCAGCCCCTCGGGGACCGGGAATGAGCAGTTCTTC. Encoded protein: CASSPSGTGNEQFF.